This is a list of T cell receptor beta chains from one sample in a study of T cells in Graves' hyperthyroidism and ophthalmopathy. TCRdb used MiXCR to reprocess the multiplex PCR reads, holding one entry per CDR3 protein. The profile shows 550,000 to 600,000 distinct CDR3 sequences, about 43% of them singletons. Source material: peripheral blood or thyroid tissue (not recorded which). These receptors originate from an adult woman with Graves' disease, either hyperthyroidism or ophthalmopathy (not recorded which). Each CDR3 is given with its conserved first and last residue. Fields, in order: clone size, D gene, CDR3 length, J gene, V gene, CDR3 DNA, CDR3 protein. A D gene is named only where the DNA matches it firmly. Expanded clones are given a class, and other clones once, few, many or no size at all.

- | - | 12 | TRBJ2-7 | TRBV25-1 | TGTGCCACGGGAGTTCGGACCTACGAGCAGTACTTC | CATGVRTYEQYF
- | TRBD2 | 15 | TRBJ2-5 | TRBV7-2 | TGTGCCAGCAGCCCATGGGCTAGCGGAGGGGAGACCCAGTACTTC | CASSPWASGGETQYF
- | - | 11 | TRBJ2-7 | TRBV12-3/TRBV12-4 | TGTGCCAGCAGTCCCCGCTTCGAGCAGTACTTC | CASSPRFEQYF
- | TRBD1 | 15 | TRBJ1-4 | TRBV24-1 | TGTGCCACCAGTGACCCCGGGACAGGGAATGAAAAACTGTTTTTT | CATSDPGTGNEKLFF
- | - | 16 | TRBJ2-6 | TRBV20-1 | TGCAGTGCTAGCCTGGGGTCGCTTTCAGGGGCCAACGTCCTGACTTTC | CSASLGSLSGANVLTF
- | - | 15 | TRBJ2-5 | TRBV5-1 | TGCGCCAGCAGCTTGGGGCAGAGGCTCCAAGAGACCCAGTACTTC | CASSLGQRLQETQYF
- | - | 14 | TRBJ2-7 | TRBV29-1 | TGCAGCGTTGTTCGGGACCAGGGGAACCACGAGCAGTACTTC | CSVVRDQGNHEQYF
many | - | 13 | TRBJ1-2 | TRBV7-8 | TGTGCCAGCAGCTTAGAGGAAGCCTATGGCTACACCTTC | CASSLEEAYGYTF
- | TRBD1 | 16 | TRBJ2-2 | TRBV6-5 | TGTGCCAGCAGTTACCTAGGACAGGGCAACACCGGGGAGCTGTTTTTT | CASSYLGQGNTGELFF
many | - | 13 | TRBJ2-7 | TRBV19 | TGTGCCAGTTCCCAGGGGCTACACTACGAGCAGTACTTC | CASSQGLHYEQYF
few | TRBD1 | 15 | TRBJ2-6 | TRBV2 | TGTGCCAGCTTAGAGGACAGGGCCTTTAGGAACACTGAAGCTTTC | CASLEDRAFRNTEAF
once | - | 17 | TRBJ2-5 | TRBV7-6 | TGTGCCAGCAGCCCCGGGGGCAGACCTAGCGGCCAAGAGACCCAGTACTTC | CASSPGGRPSGQETQYF
- | - | 13 | TRBJ1-2 | TRBV5-1 | TGCGCCAGCAGCCCCCGGGGGTGGAGCTCCTACACCTTC | CASSPRGWSSYTF
- | - | 14 | TRBJ2-5 | TRBV29-1 | TGCAGCGTTGAAGAAGAAAGGGAAGGGGAGACCCAGTACTTC | CSVEEEREGETQYF
- | - | 13 | TRBJ2-5 | TRBV19 | TGTGCCAGTAGCGTCACGTTGGGAAAGACCCAGTACTTC | CASSVTLGKTQYF
- | - | 12 | TRBJ1-5 | TRBV7-9 | TGTGCCAGCAGTTACAACACAGGGCCCCAGCATTTT | CASSYNTGPQHF
- | - | 14 | TRBJ1-5 | TRBV19 | TGTGCCAGCCGCGCGACAGTCGGCAATCAGCCCCAGCATTTT | CASRATVGNQPQHF
few | - | 12 | TRBJ1-3 | TRBV7-2 | TGTGCCAGCGGGACCGCTGGAAACACCATATATTTT | CASGTAGNTIYF
- | TRBD2 | 15 | TRBJ2-5 | TRBV7-6 | TGTGCCAGCAGCTCGATCCGGACGGGAGGCGAGACCCAGTACTTC | CASSSIRTGGETQYF
many | - | 15 | TRBJ1-3 | TRBV11-2 | TGTGCCAGCAGCACCGCCTCGGGGGAGAGAAACACCATATATTTT | CASSTASGERNTIYF
- | - | 14 | TRBJ2-7 | TRBV28 | TGTGCCAGCAGCCCTCGGGGCCTAGAGGACGAGCAGTACTTC | CASSPRGLEDEQYF
- | - | 16 | TRBJ2-3 | TRBV7-9 | TGTGCCAGCAGCCTAAAGGGGGGAGCGGCCACAGATACGCAGTATTTT | CASSLKGGAATDTQYF
- | - | 15 | TRBJ1-5 | TRBV10-3 | TGTGCCATCAGAACGTCGACGACAGGAAATCAGCCCCAGCATTTT | CAIRTSTTGNQPQHF
few | - | 13 | TRBJ1-5 | TRBV2 | TGTGCCAGCAGTGTGGGATCGCGCCAGCCCCAGCATTTT | CASSVGSRQPQHF
- | - | 23 | TRBJ2-5 | TRBV20-1 | - | CSASSAGLWLHLRFGTVQETQYF
- | - | 14 | TRBJ1-1 | TRBV20-1 | TGCAGTGCTAGAGAGGGAGGGGCGCCAGTTGAAGCTTTCTTT | CSAREGGAPVEAFF
many | - | 13 | TRBJ1-2 | TRBV7-9 | TGTGCCAGCAGCTCACAGATTTGGGATGGCTACACCTTC | CASSSQIWDGYTF
many | TRBD1 | 15 | TRBJ2-7 | TRBV5-1 | TGCGCCAGCAGTTCGGCCGGGACAGAGTCCTACGAGCAGTACTTC | CASSSAGTESYEQYF
- | - | 13 | TRBJ2-7 | TRBV7-2 | TGTGCCAGCAGCTTAGTTTTAGGCTACGAGCAGTACTTC | CASSLVLGYEQYF
many | TRBD1 | 14 | TRBJ1-4 | TRBV7-9 | TGTGCCAGCAGCTTCCGGACAGGCAATGAAAAACTGTTTTTT | CASSFRTGNEKLFF
- | TRBD1 | 13 | TRBJ1-2 | TRBV10-3 | TGTGCCATCAGGGTACAGGGGAACTATGGCTACACCTTC | CAIRVQGNYGYTF
- | - | 14 | TRBJ1-1 | TRBV29-1 | TGCAGCATCTCGGGGCAAGTGGGGACCACTGAAGCTTTCTTT | CSISGQVGTTEAFF
many | - | 13 | TRBJ2-7 | TRBV7-9 | TGTGCCAGCAGCCGAGGGGGGAGCTACGAGCAGTACTTC | CASSRGGSYEQYF
once | - | 13 | TRBJ1-1 | TRBV29-1 | TGCAGCGTTACCCAACAGCAGGGGACTGAAGCTTTCTTT | CSVTQQQGTEAFF
- | - | 16 | TRBJ1-2 | TRBV7-3 | TGTGCCAGCAGCCGAATGGGGACAAGAGGGGCGGATGGCTACACCTTC | CASSRMGTRGADGYTF
many | - | 15 | TRBJ1-2 | TRBV12-3/TRBV12-4 | TGTGCCAGCAGTTCCCTGGAGGAAGGGGGGTTCGACTACACCTTC | CASSSLEEGGFDYTF
many | - | 14 | TRBJ1-6 | TRBV4-1 | TGCGCCAGCAGCCAAGAAAAAATCACCTCACCCCTCCACTTT | CASSQEKITSPLHF
- | - | 12 | TRBJ1-1 | TRBV28 | TGTGCCAGCAGTTTAATTGACAGGCCGGCTTTCTTT | CASSLIDRPAFF
many | TRBD1 | 15 | TRBJ2-5 | TRBV28 | TGTGCCAGCAGCCTTATCTCGACAGGGGCAGAGACCCAGTACTTC | CASSLISTGAETQYF
- | - | 13 | TRBJ2-1 | TRBV7-6 | TGTGCCAGCAGCTTGTTTGTAGCGAATGAGCAGTTCTTC | CASSLFVANEQFF
few | - | 14 | TRBJ1-2 | TRBV10-3 | TGTGCCATCACCGAAAGGACGGGGAACTATGGCTACACCTTC | CAITERTGNYGYTF
few | TRBD1 | 15 | TRBJ1-2 | TRBV29-1 | TGCAGCGTGGGTATCCCAGAGTCGGGACAGCAGGGCTACACCTTC | CSVGIPESGQQGYTF
once | - | 14 | TRBJ2-5 | TRBV29-1 | TGCAGCAGTTTATCGGGGGTCCGACCCCGGACCCAGTACTTC | CSSLSGVRPRTQYF
many | TRBD1 | 16 | TRBJ2-2 | TRBV6-4 | TGTGCCAGCAGTGACTCCCCAGGACAGGGGACCGGGGAGCTGTTTTTT | CASSDSPGQGTGELFF
many | - | 14 | TRBJ2-5 | TRBV29-1 | TGCAGCGTTGAACGAGGGGTCGGGTTGAAGACCCAGTACTTC | CSVERGVGLKTQYF
- | TRBD1 | 14 | TRBJ1-1 | TRBV12-3/TRBV12-4 | TGTGCCAGCAGAAACCCCGGACAGGGGGCCGAAGCTTTCTTT | CASRNPGQGAEAFF
- | - | 15 | TRBJ1-5 | TRBV2 | TGTGCCAGCAGTGACGTGGGGGGCCGGGCGGAGACCCAGCATTTT | CASSDVGGRAETQHF
- | TRBD1 | 17 | TRBJ2-5 | TRBV25-1 | TGTGCCAGCAGTTCTCGGAGCGGACAGGGTGATGACGAGACCCAGTACTTC | CASSSRSGQGDDETQYF
- | TRBD1 | 15 | TRBJ1-2 | TRBV28 | TGTGCCAGCAGTCCCCATGAACAGGGGAGCTATGGCTACACCTTC | CASSPHEQGSYGYTF
many | TRBD1 | 13 | TRBJ1-2 | TRBV12-3/TRBV12-4 | TGTGCCAGCAGTTTAGAGGGGGCCTATGGCTACACCTTC | CASSLEGAYGYTF
many | - | 13 | TRBJ2-7 | TRBV28 | TGTGCCAGCAGTCCCGGGACTGGAGACGAGCAGTACTTC | CASSPGTGDEQYF
many | - | 13 | TRBJ2-7 | TRBV5-1 | TGCGCCAGCAGTTTTATCCGCCCAGACGAGCAGTACTTC | CASSFIRPDEQYF
- | - | 17 | TRBJ2-2 | TRBV4-3 | TGCGCCAGCAGCCAAGGGTGGAGGCCACGCGACACCGGGGAGCTGTTTTTT | CASSQGWRPRDTGELFF
- | - | 15 | TRBJ1-6 | TRBV19 | TGTGCCAGTAGTCCTGGACGGTCCTACGGGTCACCCCTCCACTTT | CASSPGRSYGSPLHF
- | - | 13 | TRBJ1-5 | TRBV30 | TGTGCCTGGAGTGCCCGGGTGGATCAGCCCCAGCATTTT | CAWSARVDQPQHF